The 3 T cell receptor beta chains given below trace back to one sample, sequenced in a study of T cells after posttransplantation cyclophosphamide. The protocol was immunoSEQ multiplex PCR, while the TCRdb copy is restricted to in-frame clones and leaves out a portion. This sample has 2,500 to 3,500 clones; around 62% occur once, and the top ten carry roughly 15%. Treatment was busulfan-fludarabine conditioning, a marrow graft, and cyclophosphamide on days +3 and +4. The source was PBMCs, collected 30 days after allogeneic stem cell transplant with posttransplant cyclophosphamide. Receptors were obtained from a male patient aged 60 to 75 who received an allogeneic stem cell transplant from a related donor and was CMV-positive. The graft donor may be the source of some T cells.

The J gene is TRBJ1-2, the V gene TRBV10-3, with a tentative D call TRBD1 (5 bases). Germline CDR1 and CDR2: ENHRY and SYGVKD. The CDR3 consists of 13 residues. V shed 10 bases and J shed 5 bases, with 17 bases lying between them. The CDR3 bases are TGTGCCAACCGTGGGACTTGGGGATATGGCTACACCTTC. Amino acid sequence: CANRGTWGYGYTF.

This rearrangement joins TRBV6-1 to TRBJ2-3, with D perhaps matching TRBD1 (6 bases). Per the germline V gene, CDR1 is MNHNS and CDR2 is SASEGT. V was clipped by 4 bases and J by 2 bases, with 10 bases between them. CDR3 length: 14 amino acids. CDR3 region: CASSVDSTTDTQYF. The CDR3 DNA reads TGTGCCAGCAGTGTGGACAGCACCACAGATACGCAGTATTTT.

This chain joins TRBV6-5 and TRBJ2-1; the D is unclear. Trimming removed 7 bases from V and 8 bases from J, with 18 bases in between. There are 14 residues in the CDR3. The germline CDR1 and CDR2 sequences are MNHEY and SVGAGI. CDR3 in DNA: TGTGCCAGCACCCAATGGCCTCCCACCGATGAGCAGTTCTTC. Translating it yields CASTQWPPTDEQFF.